Listed below are T cell receptor beta chains from one sample, sequenced in a study of human T cells and chemical hapten exposure. TCRdb itself ran the RACE reads through MiXCR, one entry per CDR3 protein. The data contain some 98,000 distinct CDR3 sequences, 11% of them singletons. This specimen consisted of whole blood, obtained in connection with sensitization to the hapten diphenylcyclopropenone (DPC). All receptors come from a woman aged 55-70 years with alopecia areata. Some clones in this sample may be carry-over from other donors' samples. The CDR3 runs from the conserved cysteine through the conserved F or W. D genes are given only for firm matches. Clone size is stated in some rows and not others, as once, few, many or a class when expanded.

TRBJ1-1,many,-,14,TRBV14,CASKVGPANTEAFF,TGTGCCAGCAAAGTAGGGCCGGCGAACACTGAAGCTTTCTTT
TRBJ1-2,many,TRBD1,16,TRBV12-3/TRBV12-4,CASSSRYGQGNYGYTF,TGTGCCAGCAGTTCAAGATATGGACAGGGAAACTATGGCTACACCTTC
TRBJ2-3,few,-,18,TRBV14,CASSLQGRGAFSADTQYF,TGTGCCAGCAGCCTTCAAGGACGGGGGGCCTTTTCTGCAGATACGCAGTATTTT
TRBJ1-3,few,-,14,TRBV5-5,CASSRGETGNTIYF,TGTGCCAGCAGCAGGGGGGAAACTGGAAACACCATATATTTT
TRBJ1-1,-,-,15,TRBV10-3,CAISESEAVWGEAFF,TGTGCCATCAGTGAGTCGGAGGCGGTCTGGGGTGAAGCTTTCTTT
TRBJ1-5,many,-,11,TRBV6-6,CASSSNQPQHF,TGTGCCAGCAGTAGCAATCAGCCCCAGCATTTT
TRBJ1-1,many,TRBD1,16,TRBV7-9,CASSLGTGDVFTEAFF,TGTGCCAGCAGCTTAGGGACAGGGGACGTCTTCACTGAAGCTTTCTTT
TRBJ2-7,few,TRBD2,18,TRBV5-1,CASSRILVKRGVYYEQYF,TGCGCCAGCAGCCGGATCCTAGTGAAACGGGGGGTCTACTACGAGCAGTACTTC
TRBJ1-2,few,-,15,TRBV5-6,CASSLGPSKGYGYTF,TGTGCCAGCAGCTTGGGACCCAGCAAGGGCTATGGCTACACCTTC
TRBJ2-6,few,-,19,TRBV4-1,CASSQDFWGRYSGANVLTF,TGCGCCAGCAGCCAAGATTTTTGGGGGCGATACTCTGGGGCCAACGTCCTGACTTTC
TRBJ2-2,few,-,15,TRBV7-2,CASSLFSEPTGELFF,TGTGCCAGCAGCTTATTTAGCGAGCCCACCGGGGAGCTGTTTTTT
TRBJ1-1,many,TRBD1,15,TRBV5-6,CASSYTGRGDTEAFF,TGTGCCAGCAGTTACACCGGCAGGGGGGACACTGAAGCTTTCTTT
TRBJ2-1,few,-,15,TRBV2,CARSALGGSYNEQFF,TGTGCCAGGAGTGCGTTAGGGGGCTCCTACAATGAGCAGTTCTTC
TRBJ2-1,many,-,14,TRBV6-1,CASRPPGPNNEQFF,TGTGCCAGCAGACCCCCGGGTCCCAACAATGAGCAGTTCTTC
TRBJ2-1,many,-,15,TRBV2,CASSEWRGDYNEQFF,TGTGCCAGCAGTGAATGGCGGGGAGACTACAATGAGCAGTTCTTC
TRBJ2-5,many,-,13,TRBV25-1,CASSRRGQETQYF,TGTGCCAGCAGTAGGAGGGGGCAAGAGACCCAGTACTTC
TRBJ1-6,many,-,13,TRBV7-3,CASSLGQRSPLHF,TGTGCCAGCAGCTTAGGTCAACGTTCACCCCTCCACTTT
TRBJ2-3,-,TRBD2,18,TRBV5-1,CASSTGTSGDSSTDTQYF,TGCGCCAGCAGTACCGGGACTAGCGGGGATTCTAGCACAGATACGCAGTATTTT
TRBJ2-3,-,TRBD1,16,TRBV20-1,CSARLPGQGKTYTQYF,TGCAGTGCTAGGTTACCGGGACAGGGGAAGACATATACGCAGTATTTT
TRBJ2-5,many,-,14,TRBV12-3/TRBV12-4,CASSLDGPQETQYF,TGTGCCAGCAGTTTGGATGGGCCCCAAGAGACCCAGTACTTC
TRBJ1-2,few,-,14,TRBV3-1,CASSQDRGFYGYTF,TGTGCCAGCAGCCAAGACAGGGGATTCTATGGCTACACCTTC
TRBJ1-2,few,-,14,TRBV20-1,CSARMRQENYGYTF,TGCAGTGCTAGAATGAGACAGGAAAACTATGGCTACACCTTC
TRBJ2-3,many,-,15,TRBV5-1,CASSWKDAGTDTQYF,TGCGCCAGCAGCTGGAAAGACGCAGGCACAGATACGCAGTATTTT
TRBJ2-7,many,-,10,TRBV5-1,CASKRHEQYF,TGCGCCAGCAAGCGCCACGAGCAGTACTTC
TRBJ2-7,many,-,12,TRBV6-6,CASRDSSYEQYF,TGTGCCAGCAGGGACAGTTCCTACGAGCAGTACTTC
TRBJ2-7,few,TRBD1,15,TRBV6-1,CASRTGTGSNHEQYF,TGTGCCAGCCGAACCGGGACAGGGTCGAACCACGAGCAGTACTTC
TRBJ2-3,many,TRBD2,16,TRBV7-9,CASSTQGLAFADTQYF,TGTGCCAGCAGCACCCAGGGACTAGCTTTCGCAGATACGCAGTATTTT
TRBJ2-3,-,-,15,TRBV10-1,CASSDWGERTDTQYF,TGCGCCAGCAGTGATTGGGGGGAGAGGACAGATACGCAGTATTTT
TRBJ2-1,few,TRBD2,16,TRBV3-1,CASSQDPGRGNNEQFF,TGTGCCAGCAGCCAAGATCCCGGGCGGGGGAACAATGAGCAGTTCTTC
TRBJ1-1,-,-,13,TRBV14,CASSHIQGTEAFF,TGTGCCAGCAGCCACATACAGGGAACTGAAGCTTTCTTT
TRBJ2-7,many,TRBD2,20,TRBV9,CASSVVVLAGAFFSVYEQYF,TGTGCCAGCAGCGTAGTCGTACTAGCGGGGGCCTTCTTTAGCGTCTACGAGCAGTACTTC
TRBJ1-1,-,-,13,TRBV27,CASSLQTGIEAFF,TGTGCCAGCAGTTTGCAGACCGGGATCGAAGCTTTCTTT
TRBJ1-6,many,TRBD1,17,TRBV14,CASSRRTGSSYNSPLHF,TGTGCCAGCAGCCGACGGACAGGGAGCTCCTATAATTCACCCCTCCACTTT
TRBJ2-7,-,TRBD1,14,TRBV29-1,CSVNDRGFSYEQYF,TGCAGCGTAAACGACAGGGGGTTCTCCTACGAGCAGTACTTC
TRBJ2-3,few,TRBD2,15,TRBV9,CASSTQAGDRGTQYF,TGTGCCAGCAGCACACAAGCGGGGGACCGCGGTACGCAGTATTTT
TRBJ2-1,-,-,16,TRBV5-5,CASSPIPPRSNNEQFF,TGTGCCAGCAGCCCTATCCCCCCCCGGTCCAACAATGAGCAGTTCTTC
TRBJ2-3,many,-,11,TRBV29-1,CSVRTADTQYF,TGCAGCGTACGGACAGCAGATACGCAGTATTTT
TRBJ1-4,many,TRBD1,13,TRBV12-3/TRBV12-4,CASSRQGNEKLFF,TGTGCCAGCAGCCGACAGGGGAATGAAAAACTGTTTTTT
TRBJ2-3,-,-,12,TRBV9,CASSEQGDTQYF,TGTGCCAGCAGCGAACAGGGAGATACGCAGTATTTT
TRBJ2-1,-,TRBD2,15,TRBV11-3,CASSFLTSGGSEQFF,TGTGCCAGCAGCTTTCTGACTAGCGGGGGTAGTGAGCAGTTCTTC